One sample yielded the 12 T cell receptor beta chains listed below, sequenced in a study of blood T cell repertoires in COVID-19. TCRdb's table, derived via immunoSEQ multiplex PCR, lists solely in-frame clones and lacks some. The sample holds 150,000 to 200,000 clones, over 80% seen once. Material for sequencing was peripheral blood. All receptors derive from a woman aged 50 to 65 with acute or convalescent COVID-19.

The genes are TRBV30 and TRBJ1-1; D ambiguous. CDR1 GTSNPN and CDR2 SVGIG come from the germline V gene (reference sequence). The CDR3 sequence is 11 residues long. V was shortened by 5 bases and J by 8 bases, with 12 bases between the two germline ends. The CDR3 DNA is TGTGCCTGGTCCTCCTCCGGGGAAGCTTTCTTT. This translates into CAWSSSGEAFF.

This sequence joins TRBV19 and TRBJ1-4; TRBD1 matches 10 bases. Germline CDR1 LNHDA, CDR2 SQIVND (reference sequence). The CDR3 loop spans 14 amino acids. Losses at the gene ends were 7 bases for V and 5 bases for J; bases not matched to a gene: 4. DNA for the CDR3: TGTGCCAGTAATAAGGGACAGGGGAATGAAAAACTGTTTTTT. Translated, it gives CASNKGQGNEKLFF.

This rearrangement joins TRBV7-6 to TRBJ2-6, with a weak D call TRBD1 (6 bases). Germline loops: CDR1 SGHVS, CDR2 FNYEAQ. V lost 6 bases to trimming and J lost 4 bases, with 16 bases between them. This CDR3 region has 16 residues. The CDR3 protein is CASSLRGQSGANVLTF. The CDR3 DNA reads TGTGCCAGCAGTTTACGTGGACAGTCAGGGGCCAACGTCCTGACTTTC. Full variable domain (remainder filled in from reference TRBV7-6 and TRBJ2-6): GAGVSQSPRYKVTKRGQDVALRCDPISGHVSLYWYRQALGQGPEFLTYFNYEAQQDKSGLPNDRFSAERPEGSISTLTIQRTEQRDSAMYRCASSLRGQSGANVLTFGAGSRLTVL.

As DNA, the CDR3 is TGCGCCAGCAGTCCCCTGCGGCCCAAGAACACTGAAGCTTTCTTT. Residues: CASSPLRPKNTEAFF. J is TRBJ1-1 and V is TRBV23-1, with no clear D. TRBV23-1 is treated as an ORF (open reading frame) with a function not yet certain. Trimming shortened V by 4 bases and J by 1 base, and 13 bases separated the two germline ends. This CDR3 region has 15 residues.

The gene calls are TRBV7-2 and TRBJ2-1, with 10 bases aligning to TRBD2. V was clipped by 2 bases and J by 6 bases; unmatched bases: 10. Germline values: CDR1 SGHTA, CDR2 FQGNSA. The CDR3 extends over 17 amino acids. CDR3 bases: TGTGCCAGCAGCTTAAAGTCTAGCGGGAGCGTAGCCAATGAGCAGTTCTTC. Its protein is CASSLKSSGSVANEQFF.

The CDR3 nucleotides are TGTGCTAGTGGTTTGGTAGACAGGCCTAATTCACCCCTCCACTTT. This gives the protein CASGLVDRPNSPLHF. The chain is built from TRBV12-5 and TRBJ1-6; perhaps TRBD1 as D (6 bases). Trimming pared 0 bases from V and 6 bases from J, leaving 9 bases between. This CDR3 spans 15 amino acids. The germline CDR1 and CDR2 sequences are LGHNT and FRNRAP. The complete variable domain, with remaining parts taken from reference TRBV12-5 and TRBJ1-6, reads DARVTQTPRHKVTEMGQEVTMRCQPILGHNTVFWYRQTMMQGLELLAYFRNRAPLDDSGMPKDRFSAEMPDATLATLKIQPSEPRDSAVYFCASGLVDRPNSPLHFGNGTRLTVT.

This chain uses TRBV9 with TRBJ1-3, with D possibly TRBD1 on 5 matching bases. From germline, CDR1 is SGDLS and CDR2 YYNGEE. The CDR3 has 16 residues. Trimming cost V 2 bases and J 4 bases, with 16 bases left between them. The CDR3 DNA follows: TGTGCCAGCAGCGTCAACGCAGGGAGGAGCGGAAACACCATATATTTT. Protein: CASSVNAGRSGNTIYF.

The rearrangement joins TRBV5-1 to TRBJ1-1, with a possible D match to TRBD1 (5 bases). CDR1 and CDR2 from the germline V gene are SGHRS and YFSETQ. The CDR3 sequence is 16 residues long. Trimming removed 4 bases at V and 0 bases at J, with 16 bases between. The DNA of the CDR3 is TGCGCCAGCAGCGTAAACCTCGACAGAATGAACACTGAAGCTTTCTTT. Encoded protein: CASSVNLDRMNTEAFF.

This chain links TRBV5-6 with TRBJ2-7, with D unclear. CDR3 length: 13 residues. V was pared by 6 bases and J by 1 base, with 11 bases between. Germline-derived CDR1 and CDR2 are SGHDT and YYEEEE. The CDR3 reads CASTVLDSYEQYF. The DNA of the CDR3 is TGTGCCAGCACCGTACTTGATTCCTACGAGCAGTACTTC. The variable domain in full, completed from reference TRBV5-6 and TRBJ2-7, reads DAGVTQSPTHLIKTRGQQVTLRCSPKSGHDTVSWYQQALGQGPQFIFQYYEEEERQRGNFPDRFSGHQFPNYSSELNVNALLLGDSALYLCASTVLDSYEQYFGPGTRLTVT.

With regard to this clone: One junction end does not reproduce the germline sequence, and a read error may be involved. This chain uses TRBV6-6 with TRBJ1-1; D is perhaps TRBD1 (5 bases). This CDR3 spans 13 amino acids. CDR1 MNHNY and CDR2 SVGAGI come from the germline V gene (reference sequence). The CDR3: CASRQTVNTEAFF. For the CDR3, the DNA is TGTGCCAGCAGGCAGACAGTGAATACTGAAGCTTTCTTT.

The CDR3 spells CASSQDNLQGPNQPQHF. The CDR3 nucleotides are TGCGCCAGCAGCCAAGATAATCTACAGGGCCCAAATCAGCCCCAGCATTTT. V gene TRBV4-3 combines with J gene TRBJ1-5, with D perhaps TRBD1 (6 bases). V was shortened by 0 bases and J by 4 bases, with 16 bases between the two germline ends. The CDR3 totals 17 residues. The germline V gene encodes CDR1 LGHNA and CDR2 YSLEER.

The CDR3 nucleotides read TGCGCCAGCAGGTACTCCAATAATGAAAAACTGTTTTTT. Protein product: CASRYSNNEKLFF. J is TRBJ1-4 and V is TRBV10-2; no clear D. The V end was cut by 6 bases, the J end by 4 bases, with 9 bases between. This CDR3 is built from 13 residues. The V gene's germline CDR1 is WSHSY and CDR2 SAAADI.